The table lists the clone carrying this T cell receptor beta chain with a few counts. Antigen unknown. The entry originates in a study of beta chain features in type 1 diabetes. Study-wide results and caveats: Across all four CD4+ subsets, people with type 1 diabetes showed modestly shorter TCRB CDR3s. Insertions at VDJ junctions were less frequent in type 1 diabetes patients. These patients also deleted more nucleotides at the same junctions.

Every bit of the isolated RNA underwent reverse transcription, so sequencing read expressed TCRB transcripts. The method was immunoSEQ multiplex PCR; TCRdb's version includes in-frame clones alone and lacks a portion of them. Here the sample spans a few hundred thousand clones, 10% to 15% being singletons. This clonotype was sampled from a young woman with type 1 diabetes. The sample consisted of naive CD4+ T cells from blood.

The CDR3 protein is CATETVKQAQPQHF. The CDR3 bases are TGTGCCACCGAGACAGTGAAACAGGCTCAGCCCCAGCATTTT. V and J are TRBV28 and TRBJ1-5; D possibly corresponds to TRBD1 (5 bases). CDR1 is MDHEN, CDR2 SYDVKM, per germline. V shed 10 bases and J shed 6 bases, with 19 bases lying between them. The CDR3 runs to 14 residues.